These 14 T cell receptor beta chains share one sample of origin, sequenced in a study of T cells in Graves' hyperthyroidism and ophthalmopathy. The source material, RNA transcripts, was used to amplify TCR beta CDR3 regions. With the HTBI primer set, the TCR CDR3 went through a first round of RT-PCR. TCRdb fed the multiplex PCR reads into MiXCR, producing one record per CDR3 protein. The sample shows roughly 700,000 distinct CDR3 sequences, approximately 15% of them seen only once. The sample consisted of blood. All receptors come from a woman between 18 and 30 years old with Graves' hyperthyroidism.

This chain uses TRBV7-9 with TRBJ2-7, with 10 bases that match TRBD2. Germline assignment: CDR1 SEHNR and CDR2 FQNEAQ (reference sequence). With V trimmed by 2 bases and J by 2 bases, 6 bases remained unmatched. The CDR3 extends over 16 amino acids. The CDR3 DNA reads TGTGCCAGCAGCTTATCCGGACTAGCGGCTACCTACGAGCAGTACTTC. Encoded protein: CASSLSGLAATYEQYF.

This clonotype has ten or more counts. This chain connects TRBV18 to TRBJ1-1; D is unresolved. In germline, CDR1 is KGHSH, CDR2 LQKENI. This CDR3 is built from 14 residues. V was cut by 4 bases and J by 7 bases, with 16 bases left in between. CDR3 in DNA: TGTGCCAGCTCACGTACCGCATTGGGGAATGAAGCTTTCTTT. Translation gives CASSRTALGNEAFF.

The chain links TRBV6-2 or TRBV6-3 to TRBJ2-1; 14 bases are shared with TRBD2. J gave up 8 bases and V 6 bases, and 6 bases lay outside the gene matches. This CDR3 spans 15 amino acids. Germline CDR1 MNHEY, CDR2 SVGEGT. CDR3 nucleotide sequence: TGTGCCAGCAGCGGACTAGCGGGAGGTTCCGATGAGCAGTTCTTC. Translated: CASSGLAGGSDEQFF.

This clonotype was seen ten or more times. CDR3 sequence: CASSRHTSSQETQYF. In DNA form, the CDR3 reads TGTGCCAGCAGTCGCCACACGTCCTCCCAAGAGACCCAGTACTTC. The gene calls are TRBV12-3 or TRBV12-4 and TRBJ2-5; D ambiguous. V shed 5 bases and J shed 1 base, with 14 bases lying between them. The CDR3 extends over 15 amino acids.

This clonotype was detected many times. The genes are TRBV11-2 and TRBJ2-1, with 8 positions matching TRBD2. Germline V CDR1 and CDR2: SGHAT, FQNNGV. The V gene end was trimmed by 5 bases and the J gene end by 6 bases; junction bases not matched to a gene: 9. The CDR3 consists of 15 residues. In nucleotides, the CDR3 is TGTGCCAGCAGCCTACTAGTAGCGGGGACCAATGAGCAGTTCTTC. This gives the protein CASSLLVAGTNEQFF.

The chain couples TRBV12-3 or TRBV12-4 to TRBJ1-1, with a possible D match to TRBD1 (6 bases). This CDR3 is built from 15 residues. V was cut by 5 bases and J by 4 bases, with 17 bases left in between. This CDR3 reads CASSSRQDTLTEAFF. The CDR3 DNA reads TGTGCCAGCAGTAGCCGACAGGACACACTCACTGAAGCTTTCTTT.

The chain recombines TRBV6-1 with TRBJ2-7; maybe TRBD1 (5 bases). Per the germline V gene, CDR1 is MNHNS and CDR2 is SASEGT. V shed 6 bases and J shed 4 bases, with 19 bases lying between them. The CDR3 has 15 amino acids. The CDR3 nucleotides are TGTGCCAGCAGGCCAGGGTACGGCTCGGAGTACGAGCAGTACTTC. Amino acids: CASRPGYGSEYEQYF.

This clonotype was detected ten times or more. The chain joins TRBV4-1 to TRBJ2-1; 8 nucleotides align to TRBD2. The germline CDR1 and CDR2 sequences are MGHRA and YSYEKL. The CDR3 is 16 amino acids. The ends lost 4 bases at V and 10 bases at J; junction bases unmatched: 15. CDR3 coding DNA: TGCGCCAGCAGCCCCGCCCCTCCGGGAGGGCGAGAAGAGCAGTTCTTC. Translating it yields CASSPAPPGGREEQFF.

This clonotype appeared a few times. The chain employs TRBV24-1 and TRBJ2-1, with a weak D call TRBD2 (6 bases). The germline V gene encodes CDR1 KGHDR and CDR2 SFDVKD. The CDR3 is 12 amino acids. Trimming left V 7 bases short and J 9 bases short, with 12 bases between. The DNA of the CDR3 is TGTGCCACCAGCCCCGGAGCGGGTGAGCAGTTCTTC. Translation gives CATSPGAGEQFF.

The CDR3 loop is CASSEGIQGNEQFF. The CDR3 DNA sequence: TGTGCCAGCAGTGAAGGAATTCAGGGGAATGAGCAGTTCTTC. The chain employs TRBV2 and TRBJ2-1, with D tentatively TRBD1 (6 bases). The CDR3 sequence is 14 residues long. CDR1 and CDR2 (germline): SNHLY, FYNNEI. V was cut by 1 base and J by 7 bases, with 11 bases left in between.

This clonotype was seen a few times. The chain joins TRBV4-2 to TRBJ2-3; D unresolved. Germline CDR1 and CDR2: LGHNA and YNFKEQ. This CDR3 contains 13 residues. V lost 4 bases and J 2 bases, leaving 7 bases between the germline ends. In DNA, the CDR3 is TGTGCCAGCAGCCGAACCACCACAGATACGCAGTATTTT. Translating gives CASSRTTTDTQYF.

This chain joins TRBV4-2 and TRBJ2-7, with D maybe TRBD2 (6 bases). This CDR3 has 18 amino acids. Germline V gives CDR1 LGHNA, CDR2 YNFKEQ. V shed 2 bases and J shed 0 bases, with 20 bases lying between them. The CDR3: CASSQYAVGSESSYEQYF. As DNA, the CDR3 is TGTGCCAGCAGCCAATACGCTGTCGGGAGCGAAAGCTCCTACGAGCAGTACTTC.

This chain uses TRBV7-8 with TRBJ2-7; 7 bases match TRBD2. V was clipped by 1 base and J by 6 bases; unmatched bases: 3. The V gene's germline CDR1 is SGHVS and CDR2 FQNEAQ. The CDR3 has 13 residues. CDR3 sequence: CASSLGSGGEQYF. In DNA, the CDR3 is TGTGCCAGCAGCTTAGGGTCGGGGGGCGAGCAGTACTTC.

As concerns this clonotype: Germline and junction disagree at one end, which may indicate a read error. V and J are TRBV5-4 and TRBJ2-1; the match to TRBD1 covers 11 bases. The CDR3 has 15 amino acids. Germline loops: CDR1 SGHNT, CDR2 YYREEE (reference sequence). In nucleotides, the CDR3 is TGTGCCAACAGCCCTGGCGGGACAGGGGGTAATGAGCAGTTCTTC. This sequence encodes CANSPGGTGGNEQFF.